These 14 T cell receptor beta chains were sequenced from one sample in a study of blood T cell repertoires in COVID-19. Assay: immunoSEQ multiplex PCR; the TCRdb copy retains only in-frame clones and omits some. There are under 300,000 clones in the sample; approximately 80% occur only once, and over 3% lies in the top ten. Sample: peripheral blood. Source of these receptors: a woman aged 40 to 55 with active or convalescent COVID-19.

The chain recombines TRBV7-9 with TRBJ1-2; D uncertain. The germline V gene encodes CDR1 SEHNR and CDR2 FQNEAQ (reference sequence). This CDR3 is built from 14 residues. V was clipped by 1 base and J by 8 bases, with 14 bases between them. The chain's CDR3 is CASSLVESPGGYTF. The CDR3 DNA follows: TGTGCCAGCAGCTTAGTGGAGTCTCCTGGGGGCTACACCTTC.

The J gene is TRBJ2-1, the V gene TRBV5-1; 7 bases line up with TRBD2. The CDR3 covers 14 residues. Germline V gene sequence: CDR1 SGHRS, CDR2 YFSETQ. Trimming at V came to 1 base and at J to 6 bases, leaving 4 bases not matched to a gene. This chain's CDR3 is CASSLSGGFNEQFF. Written as DNA, the CDR3 is TGCGCCAGCAGCTTGTCCGGGGGGTTCAATGAGCAGTTCTTC. The whole variable domain, filled in from reference TRBV5-1 and TRBJ2-1, reads KAGVTQTPRYLIKTRGQQVTLSCSPISGHRSVSWYQQTPGQGLQFLFEYFSETQRNKGNFPGRFSGRQFSNSRSEMNVSTLELGDSALYLCASSLSGGFNEQFFGPGTRLTVL.

This clone appeared a single time. The chain uses TRBV7-3 and TRBJ1-2, with 8 bases matching TRBD1. Trimming cost V 6 bases and J 13 bases; bases outside gene matches: 13. CDR1 is SGHTA, CDR2 FQGTGA, per germline. This CDR3 spans 13 amino acids. Written as DNA, the CDR3 is TGTGCCAGCAGTTCAAGAGACGGACAGGGCATCACCTTC. Translation gives CASSSRDGQGITF.

This clone was counted a few times. V gene TRBV23-1 combines with J gene TRBJ1-2; the match to TRBD1 covers 10 bases. Being an ORF, TRBV23-1 has a function that is uncertain. CDR3 size: 16 residues. Trimming at V came to 3 bases and at J to 7 bases, leaving 11 bases not matched to a gene. CDR3 sequence: CASSQRYRQGAGGYTF. The CDR3 nucleotides read TGCGCCAGCAGTCAGCGTTATCGACAGGGGGCAGGTGGCTACACCTTC.

The table lists this clone with many counts. The chain links TRBV2 to TRBJ1-1; no clear D. The CDR3 spans 16 residues. The V end was cut by 7 bases, the J end by 1 base, with 19 bases between. Germline CDR1 SNHLY, CDR2 FYNNEI. CDR3 bases: TGTGCCAGCACCGCAAGAGGAATGGGAGAGAACACTGAAGCTTTCTTT. It yields the protein CASTARGMGENTEAFF.

The rearrangement uses TRBV6-5 and TRBJ1-6, with unresolved D. The CDR3 loop spans 13 amino acids. CDR1 is MNHEY, CDR2 SVGAGI, per germline. V gave up 6 bases and J gave up 7 bases, with 10 bases separating them. The CDR3 bases are TGTGCCAGCAGGGAGGAGGGAAATTCACCCCTCCACTTT. Protein sequence: CASREEGNSPLHF.

The sample holds many counts of this clone. The DNA of the CDR3 is TGTGCCAGCAGCCAAGGGATGGAGGTCGGGGAGCTGTTTTTT. Protein sequence: CASSQGMEVGELFF. The genes are TRBV3-1 (or the pseudogene TRBV3-2) and TRBJ2-2, with D possibly TRBD2 on 5 matching bases. Trimming removed 1 base at V and 7 bases at J, with 10 bases between. This CDR3 is 14 amino acids long. The germline gives CDR1 LGHDT, CDR2 YNNKEL (reference sequence).

This clone has only a few counts. V usage is TRBV7-2 and J usage is TRBJ2-7, with D maybe TRBD2 (5 bases). The CDR3 loop spans 14 amino acids. In germline, CDR1 is SGHTA, CDR2 FQGNSA. V was trimmed by 5 bases and J by 2 bases, leaving 13 bases between them. The CDR3: CASSPFTGTYEQYF. In nucleotides, the CDR3 is TGTGCCAGCAGCCCATTTACGGGAACCTACGAGCAGTACTTC. The complete variable domain, with remaining parts taken from reference TRBV7-2 and TRBJ2-7, reads GAGVSQSPSNKVTEKGKDVELRCDPISGHTALYWYRQSLGQGLEFLIYFQGNSAPDKSGLPSDRFSAERTGGSVSTLTIQRTQQEDSAVYLCASSPFTGTYEQYFGPGTRLTVT.

V gene TRBV9 combines with J gene TRBJ2-3; a weak D match, TRBD2 (6 bases). V was clipped by 0 bases and J by 8 bases, with 16 bases between them. CDR3 length: 15 amino acids. Germline CDR1 and CDR2: SGDLS and YYNGEE. The CDR3 coding sequence is TGTGCCAGCAGCGTAGCGGGGATCAGAGCGGGTACGCAGTATTTT. This translates into CASSVAGIRAGTQYF.

A note on this clone: Other DNA sequences in this sample translate to the same CDR3. The genes are TRBV6-5 and TRBJ1-6; 9 bases line up with TRBD1. The germline V gene encodes CDR1 MNHEY and CDR2 SVGAGI. This CDR3 region has 14 residues. V dropped 9 bases and J dropped 6; count of bases not matched to a gene: 6. This chain's CDR3 is CASGPGQGNSPLHF. CDR3 coding DNA: TGTGCCAGTGGGCCGGGACAGGGTAATTCACCCCTCCACTTT.

This clone appeared once. The rearrangement joins TRBV27 to TRBJ2-5; TRBD1 might be the D (5 bases). This CDR3 has 14 amino acids. CDR1 and CDR2 from the germline V gene are MNHEY and SMNVEV (reference sequence). Trimming removed 2 bases from V and 4 bases from J, with 11 bases in between. CDR3 in DNA: TGTGCCAGCAGTTTAGGCATAGGGGTAGAGACCCAGTACTTC. This codes for CASSLGIGVETQYF.

The chain couples TRBV18 to TRBJ2-3; tentatively, D is TRBD2 (5 bases). The germline V gene has CDR1 KGHSH and CDR2 LQKENI. The CDR3 has 13 amino acids. V lost 3 bases to trimming and J lost 5 bases, with 9 bases between them. CDR3 sequence reads: CASSPAGIDTQYF. CDR3 sequence (DNA): TGTGCCAGCTCACCGGCGGGTATAGATACGCAGTATTTT.

A single count supports this clone. This sequence joins TRBV2 and TRBJ1-2, with TRBD1 matching over 8 bases. J was trimmed by 3 bases and V by 3 bases; bases with no gene match: 0. Germline CDR1 and CDR2: SNHLY and FYNNEI. CDR3 size: 13 residues. The CDR3 nucleotides read TGTGCCAGCAGTGAGACAGGGGACTATGGCTACACCTTC. Its protein product is CASSETGDYGYTF. Drawing the rest from reference TRBV2 and TRBJ1-2, the complete variable domain is EPEVTQTPSHQVTQMGQEVILRCVPISNHLYFYWYRQILGQKVEFLVSFYNNEISEKSEIFDDQFSVERPDGSNFTLKIRSTKLEDSAMYFCASSETGDYGYTFGSGTRLTVV.

The chain couples TRBV30 to TRBJ1-4; D perhaps matches TRBD1 (5 bases). This CDR3 region has 14 residues. Germline CDR1 is GTSNPN and CDR2 is SVGIG (reference sequence). Deletions cut 0 bases from V and 8 bases from J, with 13 bases between. The CDR3 DNA is TGTGCCTGGAGTGTAAGGGGCGCAGGGGAAAAACTGTTTTTT. This translates into CAWSVRGAGEKLFF.